This is a list of T cell receptor beta chains from one sample in a study of T cell responses to AZD1222 COVID-19 vaccine. Repertoires were generated with immunoSEQ multiplex PCR, while TCRdb's copy carries only in-frame clones and drops some. The sample yields around 95,000 clones, 88% seen once. The sample consisted of peripheral blood, taken on day 0 of AZD1222 vaccination. The receptors here all came from an adult in good health. Each CDR3 is given with its conserved first and last residue. Fields, in order: V gene, D gene, CDR3 length, J gene, clone size, CDR3 DNA, CDR3 protein. The D gene is left open where the match is weak. A row's size may be missing; if present it is once, few, many or a size class.

v_gene: TRBV19
d_gene: TRBD2
len: 16
j_gene: TRBJ2-7
abundance: NA
CDR3nt: TGTGCCAGTAGTGTCGCCACTAGCGGGAGAGGCTACGAGCAGTACTTC
CDR3aa: CASSVATSGRGYEQYF

v_gene: TRBV11-2
d_gene: NA
len: 17
j_gene: TRBJ2-1
abundance: NA
CDR3nt: TGTGCCAGCAGCTTTAACCGCCGGGACTCAGAAAGACATGAGCAGTTCTTC
CDR3aa: CASSFNRRDSERHEQFF

v_gene: TRBV12-3/TRBV12-4
d_gene: NA
len: 13
j_gene: TRBJ1-2
abundance: NA
CDR3nt: TGTGCCAGCAGTTTTAGGTCTAACTATGGCTACACCTTC
CDR3aa: CASSFRSNYGYTF

v_gene: TRBV5-5
d_gene: NA
len: 14
j_gene: TRBJ2-7
abundance: NA
CDR3nt: TGTGCCAGCAGCTTGGAGTTCCGGTCCTACGAGCAGTACTTC
CDR3aa: CASSLEFRSYEQYF

v_gene: TRBV7-8
d_gene: NA
len: 14
j_gene: TRBJ1-1
abundance: NA
CDR3nt: TGTGCCAGCAGCTTGGGGGCTCAGAGCACTGAAGCTTTCTTT
CDR3aa: CASSLGAQSTEAFF

v_gene: TRBV27
d_gene: NA
len: 14
j_gene: TRBJ2-1
abundance: NA
CDR3nt: TGTGCCAGCAGTTTTCAAGGACAGCACAATGAGCAGTTCTTC
CDR3aa: CASSFQGQHNEQFF

v_gene: TRBV11-2
d_gene: NA
len: 14
j_gene: TRBJ1-3
abundance: NA
CDR3nt: TGTGCCAGCAGCTTAGATAGATCTGGAAACACCATATATTTT
CDR3aa: CASSLDRSGNTIYF

v_gene: TRBV14
d_gene: TRBD1
len: 15
j_gene: TRBJ1-1
abundance: NA
CDR3nt: TGTGCCAGCACCCTCTTACAGGGGGCGGGCACTGAAGCTTTCTTT
CDR3aa: CASTLLQGAGTEAFF

v_gene: TRBV12-3/TRBV12-4
d_gene: NA
len: 12
j_gene: TRBJ2-3
abundance: few
CDR3nt: TGTGCCAGCAGATATAACACAGATACGCAGTATTTT
CDR3aa: CASRYNTDTQYF

v_gene: TRBV7-2
d_gene: NA
len: 14
j_gene: TRBJ1-2
abundance: NA
CDR3nt: TGTGCCAGCAGCGTAAGCGGGGGGGACTATGGCTACACCTTC
CDR3aa: CASSVSGGDYGYTF

v_gene: TRBV13
d_gene: TRBD1
len: 14
j_gene: TRBJ1-3
abundance: once
CDR3nt: TGTGCCAGCAGTATGGACAGGGCTGGAAACACCATATATTTT
CDR3aa: CASSMDRAGNTIYF

v_gene: TRBV14
d_gene: TRBD1
len: 14
j_gene: TRBJ2-5
abundance: NA
CDR3nt: TGTGCCAGCAGCCAGAGCCAGGGGGCAAAGACCCAGTACTTC
CDR3aa: CASSQSQGAKTQYF

v_gene: TRBV19
d_gene: NA
len: 14
j_gene: TRBJ2-7
abundance: NA
CDR3nt: TGTGCCAGTAGTATGATACAGGGTAACGGCGAGCAGTACTTC
CDR3aa: CASSMIQGNGEQYF

v_gene: TRBV28
d_gene: NA
len: 12
j_gene: TRBJ2-7
abundance: once
CDR3nt: TGTGCCAGCACCTCTCGTAGGAACGAGCAGTACTTC
CDR3aa: CASTSRRNEQYF

v_gene: TRBV6-5
d_gene: NA
len: 13
j_gene: TRBJ1-2
abundance: NA
CDR3nt: TGTGCCAGCAGCTGGGGTACAGGGTCCGGCTACACCTTC
CDR3aa: CASSWGTGSGYTF

v_gene: TRBV24-1
d_gene: NA
len: 11
j_gene: TRBJ1-6
abundance: NA
CDR3nt: TGTGCCACCGCTAGCCCTTCACCCCTCCACTTT
CDR3aa: CATASPSPLHF

v_gene: TRBV19
d_gene: TRBD1
len: 14
j_gene: TRBJ2-7
abundance: NA
CDR3nt: TGTGCCAGTAGGCCGGGACAGGGGCCATACGAGCAGTACTTC
CDR3aa: CASRPGQGPYEQYF

v_gene: TRBV15
d_gene: NA
len: 18
j_gene: TRBJ2-1
abundance: NA
CDR3nt: TGTGCCACCAGCAGAACCCGGGACCTAATGCTATTGAACAATGAGCAGTTCTTC
CDR3aa: CATSRTRDLMLLNNEQFF

v_gene: TRBV19
d_gene: TRBD1
len: 14
j_gene: TRBJ1-2
abundance: NA
CDR3nt: TGTGCCAGTAGTATCTGGACAGGGGTCTATGGCTACACCTTC
CDR3aa: CASSIWTGVYGYTF

v_gene: TRBV9
d_gene: NA
len: 12
j_gene: TRBJ1-1
abundance: NA
CDR3nt: TGTGCCAGCAGCGATCAGGGGACTGAAGCTTTCTTT
CDR3aa: CASSDQGTEAFF

v_gene: TRBV9
d_gene: NA
len: 15
j_gene: TRBJ1-2
abundance: NA
CDR3nt: TGTGCCAGCAGCGGCCACAGGGACCCCAACTATGGCTACACCTTC
CDR3aa: CASSGHRDPNYGYTF

v_gene: TRBV6-5
d_gene: NA
len: 15
j_gene: TRBJ1-1
abundance: NA
CDR3nt: TGTGCCAGCAGTTATGATCAGGGAAGGGACACTGAAGCTTTCTTT
CDR3aa: CASSYDQGRDTEAFF

v_gene: TRBV9
d_gene: TRBD1
len: 15
j_gene: TRBJ1-1
abundance: NA
CDR3nt: TGTGCCAGCACCCTTGACAGGGGTGAACACTCTGAAGCTTTCTTT
CDR3aa: CASTLDRGEHSEAFF

v_gene: TRBV19
d_gene: TRBD1
len: 18
j_gene: TRBJ1-2
abundance: NA
CDR3nt: TGTGCCAGTAGTATAATCGGGTTAGGAACAGGGGTGACGGATGGCTACACCTTC
CDR3aa: CASSIIGLGTGVTDGYTF

v_gene: TRBV5-4
d_gene: TRBD2
len: 17
j_gene: TRBJ2-1
abundance: NA
CDR3nt: TGTGCCAGCAGCTCGGTACTAGCGGGAGGGTTCTACAATGAGCAGTTCTTC
CDR3aa: CASSSVLAGGFYNEQFF

v_gene: TRBV7-2
d_gene: TRBD2
len: 13
j_gene: TRBJ2-1
abundance: NA
CDR3nt: TGTGCCAGCAGCTTCGGCACTAGCGGGAAGCAGTTCTTC
CDR3aa: CASSFGTSGKQFF

v_gene: TRBV6-2/TRBV6-3
d_gene: TRBD1
len: 15
j_gene: TRBJ2-2
abundance: NA
CDR3nt: TGTGCCAGCAGCCGGGACAGGGGAGTCGCCGGGGAGCTGTTTTTT
CDR3aa: CASSRDRGVAGELFF

v_gene: TRBV6-4
d_gene: TRBD1
len: 17
j_gene: TRBJ1-5
abundance: once
CDR3nt: TGTGCCAGCAGTGACCCCGGGACAGGGGGCGGCAATCAGCCCCAGCATTTT
CDR3aa: CASSDPGTGGGNQPQHF

v_gene: TRBV5-6
d_gene: TRBD1
len: 17
j_gene: TRBJ2-6
abundance: NA
CDR3nt: TGTGCCAGCAGCCCCGGGACAGGGGGTTTTGGGGCCAACGTCCTGACTTTC
CDR3aa: CASSPGTGGFGANVLTF

v_gene: TRBV4-2
d_gene: TRBD1
len: 16
j_gene: TRBJ1-1
abundance: few
CDR3nt: TGTGCCAGCAGCCAAGATCGCCACAGGGGGAACACTGAAGCTTTCTTT
CDR3aa: CASSQDRHRGNTEAFF

v_gene: TRBV6-4
d_gene: TRBD2
len: 17
j_gene: TRBJ2-3
abundance: NA
CDR3nt: TGTGCCAGCAGTGAACTAGCGGGAGAGGGGAGCACAGATACGCAGTATTTT
CDR3aa: CASSELAGEGSTDTQYF

v_gene: TRBV29-1
d_gene: TRBD1
len: 14
j_gene: TRBJ1-5
abundance: NA
CDR3nt: TGCAGCGTTGCTTTGGGGACAGGGCAACAGCCCCAGCATTTT
CDR3aa: CSVALGTGQQPQHF

v_gene: TRBV7-3
d_gene: NA
len: 13
j_gene: TRBJ1-1
abundance: few
CDR3nt: TGTGCCAGCAGCTTCCGAAAGGGCACTGAAGCTTTCTTT
CDR3aa: CASSFRKGTEAFF

v_gene: TRBV7-7
d_gene: TRBD2
len: 20
j_gene: TRBJ2-2
abundance: NA
CDR3nt: TGTGCCAGCAGCTCTCCTCCGGGACTAGCGGGAGTTCAGCAGGCCGGGGAGCTGTTTTTT
CDR3aa: CASSSPPGLAGVQQAGELFF

v_gene: TRBV29-1
d_gene: NA
len: 11
j_gene: TRBJ1-4
abundance: NA
CDR3nt: TGCAGCGTTGAACTCAATGAAAAACTGTTTTTT
CDR3aa: CSVELNEKLFF

v_gene: TRBV15
d_gene: NA
len: 17
j_gene: TRBJ2-6
abundance: NA
CDR3nt: TGTGCCACCAGCAGAGATCAGAGCAGCTCTGGGGCCAACGTCCTGACTTTC
CDR3aa: CATSRDQSSSGANVLTF

v_gene: TRBV11-2
d_gene: TRBD1
len: 15
j_gene: TRBJ1-1
abundance: NA
CDR3nt: TGTGCCAGCAGCTCTTCAGGGGGCAGGGGCACTGAAGCTTTCTTT
CDR3aa: CASSSSGGRGTEAFF

v_gene: TRBV7-3
d_gene: TRBD1
len: 17
j_gene: TRBJ2-2
abundance: NA
CDR3nt: TGTGCCAGCAGCGCGACCCGGGACAGGGTGCTCGCCGGGGAGCTGTTTTTT
CDR3aa: CASSATRDRVLAGELFF

v_gene: TRBV13
d_gene: TRBD1
len: 15
j_gene: TRBJ1-4
abundance: NA
CDR3nt: TGTGCCAGCAGCCCGGAGGGACAGCCTAATGAAAAACTGTTTTTT
CDR3aa: CASSPEGQPNEKLFF

v_gene: TRBV18
d_gene: NA
len: 14
j_gene: TRBJ1-5
abundance: NA
CDR3nt: TGTGCCAGCTCCCGGGGGAGTAGCAATCAGCCCCAGCATTTT
CDR3aa: CASSRGSSNQPQHF

v_gene: TRBV6-5
d_gene: TRBD1
len: 15
j_gene: TRBJ1-1
abundance: NA
CDR3nt: TGTGCCAGCAGTTACCCGACAGGGAGGAACACTGAAGCTTTCTTT
CDR3aa: CASSYPTGRNTEAFF

v_gene: TRBV28
d_gene: TRBD1
len: 15
j_gene: TRBJ1-5
abundance: once
CDR3nt: TGTGCCAGCAGTTTCATAAGGACAGGGCCTCAGCCCCAGCATTTT
CDR3aa: CASSFIRTGPQPQHF

v_gene: TRBV15
d_gene: TRBD1
len: 15
j_gene: TRBJ2-1
abundance: few
CDR3nt: TGTGCCACCAGCAGAAATAGGGACAGTTACAATGAGCAGTTCTTC
CDR3aa: CATSRNRDSYNEQFF

v_gene: TRBV18
d_gene: TRBD2
len: 16
j_gene: TRBJ2-1
abundance: NA
CDR3nt: TGTGCCAGCTCACCACTAGCGGGGCAATTGGGGAATGAGCAGTTCTTC
CDR3aa: CASSPLAGQLGNEQFF

v_gene: TRBV10-3
d_gene: NA
len: 14
j_gene: TRBJ2-2
abundance: NA
CDR3nt: TGTGCCATCAGTGGGCTGGGGGCCACCGGGGAGCTGTTTTTT
CDR3aa: CAISGLGATGELFF

v_gene: TRBV7-6
d_gene: NA
len: 13
j_gene: TRBJ2-7
abundance: NA
CDR3nt: TGTGCCAGCAGCTTGCAGCCCCTCTACGAGCAGTACTTC
CDR3aa: CASSLQPLYEQYF

v_gene: TRBV19
d_gene: TRBD1
len: 15
j_gene: TRBJ2-1
abundance: NA
CDR3nt: TGTGCCAGTAGTTCTAGACAGGGGGCGCAGCCCGAGCAGTTCTTC
CDR3aa: CASSSRQGAQPEQFF

v_gene: TRBV28
d_gene: NA
len: 15
j_gene: TRBJ1-3
abundance: NA
CDR3nt: TGTGCCAGCTGGAGGGCGAGGGGGGTTGGAAACACCATATATTTT
CDR3aa: CASWRARGVGNTIYF

v_gene: TRBV5-4
d_gene: NA
len: 13
j_gene: TRBJ1-3
abundance: NA
CDR3nt: TGTGCCAGCAGCTTGGCCGGTGGAAACACCATATATTTT
CDR3aa: CASSLAGGNTIYF

v_gene: TRBV19
d_gene: NA
len: 17
j_gene: TRBJ2-2
abundance: NA
CDR3nt: TGTGCCAGTAGTAGAGTTCCCGGGACCCAGAACACCGGGGAGCTGTTTTTT
CDR3aa: CASSRVPGTQNTGELFF